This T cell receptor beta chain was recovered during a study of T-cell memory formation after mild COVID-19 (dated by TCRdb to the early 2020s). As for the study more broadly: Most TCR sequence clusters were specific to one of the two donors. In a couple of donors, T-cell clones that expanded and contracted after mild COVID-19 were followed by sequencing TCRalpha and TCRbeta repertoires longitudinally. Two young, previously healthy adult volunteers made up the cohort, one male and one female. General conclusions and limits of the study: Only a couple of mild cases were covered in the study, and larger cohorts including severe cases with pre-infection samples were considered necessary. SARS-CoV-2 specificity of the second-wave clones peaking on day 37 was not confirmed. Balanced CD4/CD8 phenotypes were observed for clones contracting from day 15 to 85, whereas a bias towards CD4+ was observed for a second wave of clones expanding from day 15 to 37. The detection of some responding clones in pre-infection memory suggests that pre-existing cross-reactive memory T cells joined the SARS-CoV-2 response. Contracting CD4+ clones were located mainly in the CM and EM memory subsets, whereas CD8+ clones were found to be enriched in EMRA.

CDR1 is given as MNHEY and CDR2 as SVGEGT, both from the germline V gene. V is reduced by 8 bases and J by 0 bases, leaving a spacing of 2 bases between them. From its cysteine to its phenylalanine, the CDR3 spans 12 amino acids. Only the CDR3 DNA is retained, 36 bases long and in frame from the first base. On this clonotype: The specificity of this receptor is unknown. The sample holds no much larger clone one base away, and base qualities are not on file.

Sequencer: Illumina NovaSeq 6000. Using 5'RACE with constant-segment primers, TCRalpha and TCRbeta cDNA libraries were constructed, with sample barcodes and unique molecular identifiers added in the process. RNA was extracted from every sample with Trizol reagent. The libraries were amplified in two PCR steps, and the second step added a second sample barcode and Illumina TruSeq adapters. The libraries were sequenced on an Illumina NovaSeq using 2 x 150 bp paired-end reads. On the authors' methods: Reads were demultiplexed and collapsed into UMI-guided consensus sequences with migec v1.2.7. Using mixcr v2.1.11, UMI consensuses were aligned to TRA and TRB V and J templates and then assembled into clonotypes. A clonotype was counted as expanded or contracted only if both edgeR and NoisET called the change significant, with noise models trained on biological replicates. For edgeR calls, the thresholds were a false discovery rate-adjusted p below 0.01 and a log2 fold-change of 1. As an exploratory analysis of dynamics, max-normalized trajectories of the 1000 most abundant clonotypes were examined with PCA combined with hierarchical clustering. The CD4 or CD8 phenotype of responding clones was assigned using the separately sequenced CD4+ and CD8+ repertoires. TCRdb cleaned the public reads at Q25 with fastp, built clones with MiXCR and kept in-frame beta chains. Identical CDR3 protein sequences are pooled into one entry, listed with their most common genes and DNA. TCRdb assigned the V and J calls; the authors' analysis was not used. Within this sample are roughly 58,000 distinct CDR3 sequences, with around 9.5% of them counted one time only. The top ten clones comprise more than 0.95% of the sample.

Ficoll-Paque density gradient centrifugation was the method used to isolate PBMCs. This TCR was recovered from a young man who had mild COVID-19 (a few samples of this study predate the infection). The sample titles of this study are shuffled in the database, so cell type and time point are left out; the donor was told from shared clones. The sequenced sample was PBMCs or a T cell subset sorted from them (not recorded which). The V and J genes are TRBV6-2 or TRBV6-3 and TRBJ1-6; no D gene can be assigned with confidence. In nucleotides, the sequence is TGTGCCAGCTGCTCCTATAATTCACCCCTCCACTTT. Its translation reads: CASCSYNSPLHF.